This is a list of T cell receptor beta chains from one sample in a study of blood T cell repertoires in COVID-19. Produced via immunoSEQ multiplex PCR; TCRdb's table is partial and in-frame only. The sample comprises 180,000 or so clones, roughly 88% of which are singletons, and over 7.5% rests with the top ten. The source material was peripheral blood. The receptors were sampled from a woman of 80 years or more with acute or convalescent COVID-19. Each CDR3 is given without its conserved first and last residue. Each record gives: J gene, V gene, D gene, clone size, CDR3 protein. The D gene is left open where the match is weak. Rows may omit the clone size; those that give it use once, few, many or a size class.

J gene: TRBJ1-3
V gene: TRBV19
D gene: TRBD1
clone size: -
CDR3 protein: ASRGQGGGNTIY

J gene: TRBJ1-3
V gene: TRBV2
D gene: -
clone size: -
CDR3 protein: AIDASGFSSGNTIY

J gene: TRBJ2-7
V gene: TRBV5-1
D gene: -
clone size: -
CDR3 protein: ASSLSGTPSYEQY

J gene: TRBJ1-2
V gene: TRBV11-2
D gene: TRBD1
clone size: -
CDR3 protein: ASSMDQGAYYGYT

J gene: TRBJ1-1
V gene: TRBV2
D gene: TRBD1
clone size: -
CDR3 protein: ASSEAGTGRTEAF

J gene: TRBJ2-6
V gene: TRBV5-1
D gene: -
clone size: -
CDR3 protein: ASSLGQYPGANVLT

J gene: TRBJ1-5
V gene: TRBV5-6
D gene: -
clone size: -
CDR3 protein: ASSASRGNQPQH

J gene: TRBJ1-2
V gene: TRBV18
D gene: TRBD1
clone size: -
CDR3 protein: ASSPGGQGSGYT

J gene: TRBJ1-2
V gene: TRBV3-1/TRBV3-2
D gene: TRBD1
clone size: -
CDR3 protein: ASSRSGGGPNYGYT

J gene: TRBJ2-3
V gene: TRBV5-1
D gene: -
clone size: -
CDR3 protein: ASSLTGDADTQY

J gene: TRBJ1-1
V gene: TRBV19
D gene: -
clone size: -
CDR3 protein: ASTGTGYGTEAF

J gene: TRBJ2-6
V gene: TRBV3-1/TRBV3-2
D gene: -
clone size: -
CDR3 protein: ASSPGITGANVLT

J gene: TRBJ1-2
V gene: TRBV5-4
D gene: TRBD1
clone size: -
CDR3 protein: ASSRDSYGYT

J gene: TRBJ2-1
V gene: TRBV11-2
D gene: TRBD2
clone size: -
CDR3 protein: ASSLALSGGKF

J gene: TRBJ2-3
V gene: TRBV16
D gene: TRBD1
clone size: -
CDR3 protein: ASSQVGQGKADTQY

J gene: TRBJ1-4
V gene: TRBV5-4
D gene: TRBD1
clone size: -
CDR3 protein: ASSLRTGREKLF

J gene: TRBJ2-5
V gene: TRBV19
D gene: TRBD1
clone size: -
CDR3 protein: ASSGKGAKTETQY

J gene: TRBJ1-1
V gene: TRBV7-2
D gene: TRBD1
clone size: -
CDR3 protein: ASSRTGVTEAF

J gene: TRBJ2-2
V gene: TRBV6-4
D gene: TRBD1
clone size: once
CDR3 protein: ASSAQGAVTGELF

J gene: TRBJ1-1
V gene: TRBV10-3
D gene: TRBD1
clone size: -
CDR3 protein: ATSTGQGAEAF

J gene: TRBJ1-1
V gene: TRBV3-1/TRBV3-2
D gene: -
clone size: few
CDR3 protein: ASSRGTPNTEAF

J gene: TRBJ1-2
V gene: TRBV12-3/TRBV12-4
D gene: -
clone size: -
CDR3 protein: ASSLQGYGYT

J gene: TRBJ1-1
V gene: TRBV28
D gene: -
clone size: -
CDR3 protein: ASIRGGRTEAF

J gene: TRBJ2-5
V gene: TRBV5-4
D gene: -
clone size: -
CDR3 protein: ASSLAGQVQETQY

J gene: TRBJ2-3
V gene: TRBV4-1
D gene: -
clone size: -
CDR3 protein: ASSLSGTDTQY

J gene: TRBJ1-2
V gene: TRBV4-1
D gene: -
clone size: -
CDR3 protein: ASSLETGGYGYT

J gene: TRBJ2-1
V gene: TRBV5-1
D gene: -
clone size: -
CDR3 protein: ASSLEQVSYNEQF

J gene: TRBJ2-7
V gene: TRBV2
D gene: -
clone size: -
CDR3 protein: ASMRDSWTYEQY

J gene: TRBJ2-3
V gene: TRBV5-1
D gene: TRBD2
clone size: -
CDR3 protein: ASSAGGYPSTDTQY

J gene: TRBJ2-2
V gene: TRBV11-2
D gene: -
clone size: -
CDR3 protein: ASSLQRGPGELF

J gene: TRBJ2-1
V gene: TRBV18
D gene: -
clone size: once
CDR3 protein: ASSPMVKQGHNEQF

J gene: TRBJ2-2
V gene: TRBV27
D gene: -
clone size: -
CDR3 protein: ASRLSWNTGELF

J gene: TRBJ2-7
V gene: TRBV6-5
D gene: TRBD1
clone size: -
CDR3 protein: ASRTGTDPYEQY

J gene: TRBJ2-7
V gene: TRBV7-9
D gene: TRBD1
clone size: -
CDR3 protein: ASSKAVGQLYEQY

J gene: TRBJ2-1
V gene: TRBV14
D gene: -
clone size: -
CDR3 protein: ATEQTYNEQF